This TCR beta chain was identified during a study of Graves' ophthalmopathy and Graves' hyperthyroidism. Moderate-to-severe activity, CAS ≥3, NOSPECS ≥4 and a duration under 3 months were seen in donors with ophthalmopathy. The evidence that diagnosis relied on was clinical symptoms, serum thyroxine, TRAb, thyroid ultrasound and orbital computed tomography. The CDR3 runs 14 residues. V lost 4 bases to trimming and J lost 1 base, with 10 bases between them. On this clonotype itself: Its matching antigen is unknown.

Study results and caveats: The model's prediction of ophthalmopathy progression had 65% to 71% sensitivity and approximately 72% specificity. A majority of expanded thyroid clonotypes exceeding 0.001 frequency were likewise present in blood.

Investigators amplified TCR beta CDR3 regions from RNA transcripts. First-round RT-PCR used HTBI primers; second-round multiplex PCR followed. TCRdb fed the multiplex PCR reads into MiXCR, producing one record per CDR3 protein. The sample includes hundreds of thousands of distinct CDR3 sequences, around 50% of them seen just once. The chain links TRBV12-3 or TRBV12-4 to TRBJ2-5, with D possibly matching TRBD2 (5 bases). The specimen was peripheral blood. This TCR derives from an adult man with Graves' ophthalmopathy. CDR3: CASSYSGIQETQYF. The DNA for the CDR3 is TGTGCCAGCAGTTACTCGGGGATCCAAGAGACCCAGTACTTC.